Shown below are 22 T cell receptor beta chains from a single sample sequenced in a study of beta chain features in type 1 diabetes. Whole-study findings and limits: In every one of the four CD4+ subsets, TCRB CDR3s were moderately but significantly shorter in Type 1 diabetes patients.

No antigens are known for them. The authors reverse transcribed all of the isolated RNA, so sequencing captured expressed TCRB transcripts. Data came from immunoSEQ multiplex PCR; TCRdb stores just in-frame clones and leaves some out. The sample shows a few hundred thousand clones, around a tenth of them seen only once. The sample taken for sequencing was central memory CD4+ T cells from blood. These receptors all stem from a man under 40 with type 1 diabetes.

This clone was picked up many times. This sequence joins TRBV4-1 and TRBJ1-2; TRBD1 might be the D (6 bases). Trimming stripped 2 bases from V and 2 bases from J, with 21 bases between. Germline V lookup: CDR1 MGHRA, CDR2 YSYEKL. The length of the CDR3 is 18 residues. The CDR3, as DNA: TGCGCCAGCAGCCAACCCGTCCCCCTCCGGGGGCGGAACTATGGCTACACCTTC. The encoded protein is CASSQPVPLRGRNYGYTF.

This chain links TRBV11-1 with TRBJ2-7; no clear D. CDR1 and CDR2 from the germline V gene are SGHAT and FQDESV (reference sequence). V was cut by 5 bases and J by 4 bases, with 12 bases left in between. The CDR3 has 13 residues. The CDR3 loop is CASSTGRTYEQYF. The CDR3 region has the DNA TGTGCCAGCAGCACTGGGCGAACTTACGAGCAGTACTTC.

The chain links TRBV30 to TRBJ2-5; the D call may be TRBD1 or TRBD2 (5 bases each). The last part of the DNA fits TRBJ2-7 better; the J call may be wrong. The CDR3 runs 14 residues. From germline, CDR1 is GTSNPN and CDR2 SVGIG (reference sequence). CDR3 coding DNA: TGTGCCTGGAGTGTAGCGGCAGGGATCTACGAGCAGTACTTC. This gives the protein CAWSVAAGIYEQYF.

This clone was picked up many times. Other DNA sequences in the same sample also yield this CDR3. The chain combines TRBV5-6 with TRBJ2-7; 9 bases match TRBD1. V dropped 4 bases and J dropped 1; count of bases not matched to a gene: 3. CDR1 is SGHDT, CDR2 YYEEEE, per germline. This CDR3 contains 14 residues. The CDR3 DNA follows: TGTGCCAGCAGCGCGGACAGGGGTTCCTACGAGCAGTACTTC. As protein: CASSADRGSYEQYF.

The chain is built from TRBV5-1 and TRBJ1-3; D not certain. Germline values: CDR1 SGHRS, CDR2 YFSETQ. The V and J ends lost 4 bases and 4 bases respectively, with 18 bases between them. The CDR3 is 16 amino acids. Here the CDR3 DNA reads TGCGCCAGCAGCGTCGAGGGTTTTCGGGCGGGAAACACCATATATTTT. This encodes CASSVEGFRAGNTIYF.

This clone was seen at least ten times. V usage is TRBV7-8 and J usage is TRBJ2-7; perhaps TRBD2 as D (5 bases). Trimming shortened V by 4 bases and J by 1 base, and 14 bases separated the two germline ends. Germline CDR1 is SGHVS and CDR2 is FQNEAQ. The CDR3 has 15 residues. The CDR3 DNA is TGTGCCAGCAGCTCACACACTAGACCTTCCTACGAGCAGTACTTC. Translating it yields CASSSHTRPSYEQYF. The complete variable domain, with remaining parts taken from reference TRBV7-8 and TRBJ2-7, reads GAGVSQSPRYKVAKRGQDVALRCDPISGHVSLFWYQQALGQGPEFLTYFQNEAQLDKSGLPSDRFFAERPEGSVSTLKIQRTQQEDSAVYLCASSSHTRPSYEQYFGPGTRLTVT.

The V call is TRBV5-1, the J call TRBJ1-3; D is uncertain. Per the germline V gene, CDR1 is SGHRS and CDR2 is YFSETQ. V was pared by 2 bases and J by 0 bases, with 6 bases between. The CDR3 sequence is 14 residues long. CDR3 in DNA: TGCGCCAGCAGCTTATTGGACTCTGGAAACACCATATATTTT. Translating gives CASSLLDSGNTIYF.

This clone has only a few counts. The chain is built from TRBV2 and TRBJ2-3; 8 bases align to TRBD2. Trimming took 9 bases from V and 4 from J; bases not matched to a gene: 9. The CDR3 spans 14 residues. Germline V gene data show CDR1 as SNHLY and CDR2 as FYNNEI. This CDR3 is CASEFGGGADTQYF. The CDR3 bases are TGTGCCAGTGAATTCGGGGGGGGCGCAGATACGCAGTATTTT.

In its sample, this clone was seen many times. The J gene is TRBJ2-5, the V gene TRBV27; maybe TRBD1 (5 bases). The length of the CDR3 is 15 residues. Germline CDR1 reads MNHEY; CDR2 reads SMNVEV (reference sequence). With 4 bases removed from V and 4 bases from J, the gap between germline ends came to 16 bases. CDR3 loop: CASSSPGRVGETQYF. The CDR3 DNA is TGTGCCAGCAGTTCCCCCGGCAGGGTGGGAGAGACCCAGTACTTC.

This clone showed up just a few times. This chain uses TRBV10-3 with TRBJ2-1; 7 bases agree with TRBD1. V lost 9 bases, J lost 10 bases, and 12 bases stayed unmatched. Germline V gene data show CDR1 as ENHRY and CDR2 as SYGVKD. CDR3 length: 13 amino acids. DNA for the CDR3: TGTGCCATTCGGGACAGCCCCCCTAGGGAGCAGTTCTTC. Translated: CAIRDSPPREQFF.

This chain's CDR3 is CASSLVRYNEQFF. In DNA, the CDR3 is TGTGCCAGCAGCTTAGTACGGTACAATGAGCAGTTCTTC. This rearrangement joins TRBV7-8 to TRBJ2-1; D is unclear. CDR1 and CDR2 from the germline V gene are SGHVS and FQNEAQ. The CDR3 length is 13 residues. Deletions cut 1 base from V and 4 bases from J, with 5 bases between.

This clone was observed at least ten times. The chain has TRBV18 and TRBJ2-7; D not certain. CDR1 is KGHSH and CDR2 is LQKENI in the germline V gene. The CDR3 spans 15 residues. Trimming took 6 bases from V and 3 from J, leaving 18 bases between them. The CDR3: CASSQDLTGLYEQYF. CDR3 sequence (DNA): TGTGCCAGCTCTCAGGACCTCACTGGTCTCTACGAGCAGTACTTC.

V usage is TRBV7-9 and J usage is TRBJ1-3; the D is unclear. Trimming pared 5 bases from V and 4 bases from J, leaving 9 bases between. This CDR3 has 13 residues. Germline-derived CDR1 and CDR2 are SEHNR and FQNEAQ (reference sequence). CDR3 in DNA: TGTGCCAGCAGCCTTGGGGAAGGAAACACCATATATTTT. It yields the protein CASSLGEGNTIYF.

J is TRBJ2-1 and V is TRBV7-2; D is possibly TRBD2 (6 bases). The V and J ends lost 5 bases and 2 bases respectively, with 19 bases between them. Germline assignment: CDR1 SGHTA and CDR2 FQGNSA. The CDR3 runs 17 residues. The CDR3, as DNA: TGTGCCAGCAGCCCGCCTCCTGGGACTGGCCCCTACAATGAGCAGTTCTTC. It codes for CASSPPPGTGPYNEQFF. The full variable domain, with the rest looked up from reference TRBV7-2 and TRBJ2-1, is GAGVSQSPSNKVTEKGKDVELRCDPISGHTALYWYRQSLGQGLEFLIYFQGNSAPDKSGLPSDRFSAERTGGSVSTLTIQRTQQEDSAVYLCASSPPPGTGPYNEQFFGPGTRLTVL.

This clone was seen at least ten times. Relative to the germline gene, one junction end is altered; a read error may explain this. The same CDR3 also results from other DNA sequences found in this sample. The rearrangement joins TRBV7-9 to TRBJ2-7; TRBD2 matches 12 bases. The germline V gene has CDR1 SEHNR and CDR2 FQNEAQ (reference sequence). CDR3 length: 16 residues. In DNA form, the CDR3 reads TGCGCCAGCAGCCAAGTAGGACTAGCGGGGTCCTACGAGCAGTACTTC. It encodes CASSQVGLAGSYEQYF.

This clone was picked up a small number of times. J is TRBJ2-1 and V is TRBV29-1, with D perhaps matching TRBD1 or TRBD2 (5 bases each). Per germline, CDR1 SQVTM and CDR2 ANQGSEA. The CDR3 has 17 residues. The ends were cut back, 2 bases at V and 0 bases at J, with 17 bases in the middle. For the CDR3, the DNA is TGCAGCGTTGAATCACGAGGGGCCCGTCTCTCCTACAATGAGCAGTTCTTC. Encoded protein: CSVESRGARLSYNEQFF.

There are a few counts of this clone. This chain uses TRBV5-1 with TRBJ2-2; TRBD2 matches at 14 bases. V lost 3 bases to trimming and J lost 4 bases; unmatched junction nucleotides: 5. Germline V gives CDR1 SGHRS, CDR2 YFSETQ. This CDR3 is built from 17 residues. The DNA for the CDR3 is TGCGCCAGCAGCTCGACTAGCGGGAGGGTCGGCACCGGGGAGCTGTTTTTT. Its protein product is CASSSTSGRVGTGELFF.

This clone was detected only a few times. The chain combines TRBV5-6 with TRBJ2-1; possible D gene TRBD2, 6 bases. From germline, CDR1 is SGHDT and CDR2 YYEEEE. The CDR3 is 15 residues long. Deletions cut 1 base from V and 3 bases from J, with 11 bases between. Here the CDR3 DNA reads TGTGCCAGCAGCTTGAGGGAGGACCTCTACAATGAGCAGTTCTTC. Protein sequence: CASSLREDLYNEQFF.

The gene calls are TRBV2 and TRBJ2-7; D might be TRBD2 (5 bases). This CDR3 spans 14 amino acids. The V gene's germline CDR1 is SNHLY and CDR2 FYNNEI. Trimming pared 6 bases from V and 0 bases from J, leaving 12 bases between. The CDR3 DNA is TGTGCCAGCAGGGCGGACTGGAGCTCCTACGAGCAGTACTTC. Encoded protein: CASRADWSSYEQYF.

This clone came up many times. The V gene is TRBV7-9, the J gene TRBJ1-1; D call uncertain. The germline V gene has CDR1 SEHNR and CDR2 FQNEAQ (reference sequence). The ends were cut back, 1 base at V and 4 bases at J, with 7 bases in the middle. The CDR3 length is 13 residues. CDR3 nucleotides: TGTGCCAGCAGCTTAGTTAAGGCCACTGAAGCTTTCTTT. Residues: CASSLVKATEAFF. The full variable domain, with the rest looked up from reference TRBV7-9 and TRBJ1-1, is DTGVSQNPRHKITKRGQNVTFRCDPISEHNRLYWYRQTLGQGPEFLTYFQNEAQLEKSRLLSDRFSAERPKGSFSTLEIQRTEQGDSAMYLCASSLVKATEAFFGQGTRLTVV.

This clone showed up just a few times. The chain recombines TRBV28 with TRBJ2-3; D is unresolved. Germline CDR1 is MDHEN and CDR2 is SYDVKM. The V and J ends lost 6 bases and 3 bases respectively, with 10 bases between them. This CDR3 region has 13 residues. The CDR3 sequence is CASRVPVTDTQYF. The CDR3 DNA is TGTGCCAGCAGGGTTCCCGTAACAGATACGCAGTATTTT.

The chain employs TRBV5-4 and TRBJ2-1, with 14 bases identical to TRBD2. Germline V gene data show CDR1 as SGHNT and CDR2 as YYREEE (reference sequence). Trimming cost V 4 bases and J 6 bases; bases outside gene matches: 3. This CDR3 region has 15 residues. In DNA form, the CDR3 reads TGTGCCAGCAGCCTCGGACTAGCGGGAGGCAATGAGCAGTTCTTC. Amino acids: CASSLGLAGGNEQFF.